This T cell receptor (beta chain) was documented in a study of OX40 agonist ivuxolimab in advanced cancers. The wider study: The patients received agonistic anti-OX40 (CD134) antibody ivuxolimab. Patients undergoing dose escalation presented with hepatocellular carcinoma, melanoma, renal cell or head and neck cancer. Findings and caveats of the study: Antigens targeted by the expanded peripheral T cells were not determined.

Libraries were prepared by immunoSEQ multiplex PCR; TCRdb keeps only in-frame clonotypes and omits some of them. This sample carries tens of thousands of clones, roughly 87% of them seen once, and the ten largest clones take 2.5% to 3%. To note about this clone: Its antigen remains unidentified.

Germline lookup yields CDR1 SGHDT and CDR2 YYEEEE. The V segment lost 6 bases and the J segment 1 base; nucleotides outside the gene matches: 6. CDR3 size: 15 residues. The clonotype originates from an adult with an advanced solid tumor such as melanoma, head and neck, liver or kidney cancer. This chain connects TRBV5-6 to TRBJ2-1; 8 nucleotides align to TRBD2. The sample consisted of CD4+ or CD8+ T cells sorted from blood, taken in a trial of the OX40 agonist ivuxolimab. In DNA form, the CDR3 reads TGTGCCAGCACCTATAGCGGGACGTCCTACAATGAGCAGTTCTTC. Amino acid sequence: CASTYSGTSYNEQFF.